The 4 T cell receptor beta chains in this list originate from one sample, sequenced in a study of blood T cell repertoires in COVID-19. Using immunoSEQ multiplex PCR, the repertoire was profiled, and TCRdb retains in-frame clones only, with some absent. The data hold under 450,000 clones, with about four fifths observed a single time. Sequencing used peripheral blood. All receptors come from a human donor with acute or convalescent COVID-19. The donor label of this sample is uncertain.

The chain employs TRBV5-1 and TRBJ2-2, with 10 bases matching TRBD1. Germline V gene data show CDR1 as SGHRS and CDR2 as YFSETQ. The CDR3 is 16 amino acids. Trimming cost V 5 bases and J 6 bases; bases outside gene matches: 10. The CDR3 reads CASSKGQGGIPGELFF. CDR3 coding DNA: TGCGCCAGCAGTAAAGGACAGGGGGGTATACCCGGGGAGCTGTTTTTT.

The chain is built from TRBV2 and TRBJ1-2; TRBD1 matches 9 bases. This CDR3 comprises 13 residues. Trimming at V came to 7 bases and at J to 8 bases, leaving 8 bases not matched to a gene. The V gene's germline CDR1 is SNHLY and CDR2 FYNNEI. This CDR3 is CASISNRGLGYTF. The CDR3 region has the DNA TGTGCCAGCATCTCAAACAGGGGGCTCGGCTACACCTTC.

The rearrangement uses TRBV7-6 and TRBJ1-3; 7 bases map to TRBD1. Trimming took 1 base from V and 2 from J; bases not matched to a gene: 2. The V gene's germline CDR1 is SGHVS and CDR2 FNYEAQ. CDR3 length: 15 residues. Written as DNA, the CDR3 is TGTGCCAGCAGCTTAGGGGACAGCCCTGGAAACACCATATATTTT. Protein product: CASSLGDSPGNTIYF.

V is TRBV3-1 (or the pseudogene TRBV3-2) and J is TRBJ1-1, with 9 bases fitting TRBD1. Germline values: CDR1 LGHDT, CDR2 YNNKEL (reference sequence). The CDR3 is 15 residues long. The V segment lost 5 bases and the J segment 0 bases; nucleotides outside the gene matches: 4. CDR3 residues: CASSVQGAMNTEAFF. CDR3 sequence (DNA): TGTGCCAGCAGCGTACAGGGGGCCATGAACACTGAAGCTTTCTTT.